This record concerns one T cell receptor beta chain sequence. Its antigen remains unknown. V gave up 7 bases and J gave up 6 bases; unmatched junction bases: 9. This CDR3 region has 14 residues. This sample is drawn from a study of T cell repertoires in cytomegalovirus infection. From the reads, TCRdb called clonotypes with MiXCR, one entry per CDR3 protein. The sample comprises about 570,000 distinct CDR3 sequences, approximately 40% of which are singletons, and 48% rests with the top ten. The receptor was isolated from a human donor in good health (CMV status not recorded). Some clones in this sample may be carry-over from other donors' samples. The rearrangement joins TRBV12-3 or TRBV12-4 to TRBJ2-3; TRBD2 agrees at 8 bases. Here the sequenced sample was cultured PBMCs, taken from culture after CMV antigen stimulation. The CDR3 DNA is TGTGCCAGCACCAAAGGACTAGCCAGGGATACGCAGTATTTT. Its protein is CASTKGLARDTQYF.